The entry below describes one T cell receptor beta chain. Antigen specificity is unknown. This record comes from a study of beta chain features in type 1 diabetes. Broader study findings: Within the patient group, naive, central memory and Treg TCRB repertoires appeared more similar to each other than within healthy donors. Insertions at VDJ junctions were less frequent in type 1 diabetes patients. These patients also deleted more nucleotides at the same junctions.

The sequenced template was cDNA made from the entire isolated RNA. Naive, central memory and regulatory T cell samples yielded about 3.9 million reads on average. The assay was immunoSEQ multiplex PCR, and TCRdb's table has in-frame clones only and misses some. There are 150,000 to 180,000 clones in the sample; about 8.1% occur only once, and approximately 0.65% lies in the top ten. Sequencing was carried out using central memory CD4+ T cells from blood. The receptor comes from a man aged 18 to 30 in good health.

The CDR3 region is CASSQAQSTDTQYF. The CDR3 DNA follows: TGCGCCAGCAGCCAAGCACAGAGCACAGATACGCAGTATTTT. The V call is TRBV4-1, the J call TRBJ2-3; D is unclear. Looked up from germline, CDR1 is MGHRA and CDR2 is YSYEKL. V was cut by 1 base and J by 0 bases, with 5 bases left in between. This CDR3 comprises 14 residues.